A single sample is the source of the 2 T cell receptor beta chains below, sequenced in a study of T cell repertoires in cytomegalovirus infection. For these TCRs, the target antigens are not known. TCRdb re-called the reads through MiXCR, storing one row per CDR3 protein. Among more than 250,000 distinct CDR3 sequences listed, approximately 25% were seen once. Sequenced here: cultured PBMCs, sampled from culture after CMV antigen stimulation. The source is a human donor in good health (CMV status not recorded). Some clones in this sample may be carry-over from other donors' samples.

This chain connects TRBV24-1 to TRBJ2-2; a possible D gene is TRBD1 (6 bases). CDR3 length: 15 amino acids. Germline V gives CDR1 KGHDR, CDR2 SFDVKD. Trimming left V 7 bases short and J 9 bases short, with 20 bases between. DNA of the CDR3: TGTGCCACCAGACAATCCGGGACACGGACCTGGGAGCTGTTTTTT. Protein: CATRQSGTRTWELFF.

This clonotype occurred many times. The chain is built from TRBV7-8 and TRBJ2-1; D possibly corresponds to TRBD2 (6 bases). Germline V gives CDR1 SGHVS, CDR2 FQNEAQ. V was trimmed by 3 bases and J by 1 base, leaving 7 bases between them. The CDR3 is made up of 14 amino acids. The CDR3 DNA reads as TGTGCCAGCAGCTTTGGAGGGTCCTACAATGAGCAGTTCTTC. It is translated as CASSFGGSYNEQFF.